The T cell receptor beta chain described here comes from a study of blood T cell repertoires in COVID-19. As for the study in general: Sample material is recorded as cDNA or gDNA derived from T cells, B-cell-depleted T cells, or PBMCs.

V shed 5 bases and J 4 bases; nucleotides not matched to a gene: 3. Looked up from germline, CDR1 is SGHAT and CDR2 is FQNNGV. This CDR3 spans 14 amino acids. The assay was immunoSEQ multiplex PCR, and TCRdb's table has in-frame clones only and misses some. The data show more than 200,000 clones, with approximately 84% seen just once and 1.8% held by the top ten. Material for sequencing was PBMCs or T cells enriched from blood (not recorded which). The sequence was obtained from a man aged 55-75 years who had recovered from COVID-19. J is TRBJ2-2 and V is TRBV11-2; 8 bases align to TRBD1. The CDR3 nucleotides read TGTGCCAGCAGCAAGACAGGGGCCACCGGGGAGCTGTTTTTT. Translation: CASSKTGATGELFF.